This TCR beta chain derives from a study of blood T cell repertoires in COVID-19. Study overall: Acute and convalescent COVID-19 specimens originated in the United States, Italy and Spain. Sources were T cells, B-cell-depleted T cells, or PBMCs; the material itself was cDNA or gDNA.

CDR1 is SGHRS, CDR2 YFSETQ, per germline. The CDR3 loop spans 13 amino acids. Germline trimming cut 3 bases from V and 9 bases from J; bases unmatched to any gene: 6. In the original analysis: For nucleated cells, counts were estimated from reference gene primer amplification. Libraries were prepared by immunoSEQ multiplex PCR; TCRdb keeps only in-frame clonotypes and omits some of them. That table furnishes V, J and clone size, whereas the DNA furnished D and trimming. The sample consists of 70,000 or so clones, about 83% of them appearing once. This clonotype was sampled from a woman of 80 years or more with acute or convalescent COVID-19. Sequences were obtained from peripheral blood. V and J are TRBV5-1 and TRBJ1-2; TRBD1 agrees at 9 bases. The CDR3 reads CASSWGTGRSYTF. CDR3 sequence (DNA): TGCGCCAGCAGCTGGGGGACAGGGAGAAGCTACACCTTC.